Included here is one T cell receptor (beta chain) sequence, with context. The target antigen is unknown. At one end the junction does not follow the germline gene, possibly because of a read error. The data were taken from a study of cytomegalovirus exposure and HLA in healthy donors. Findings of the study overall: Across HLA loci, a later analysis found differing TCR association rates, with DRB1 most and HLA-C fewest.

Germline CDR1 and CDR2: SEHNR and FQNEAQ (reference sequence). CDR3 length equals 17 residues. Primers for the PCR totalled 60 Vbeta and 13 Jbeta. TCRdb's table, derived via immunoSEQ multiplex PCR, lists solely in-frame clones and lacks some. This sample has 150,000 to 200,000 clones, with around four fifths found just once. The rearrangement uses TRBV7-9 and TRBJ2-3; weak D call: TRBD1 (6 bases). Sample: PBMCs. The sequence was collected from a man in his fifties in good health and CMV-seronegative. Here the CDR3 DNA reads TGTTCCAGCAGCCTGTCAGCGACAGGAACTAGCACAGATACGCAGTATTTT. Translated: CSSSLSATGTSTDTQYF.